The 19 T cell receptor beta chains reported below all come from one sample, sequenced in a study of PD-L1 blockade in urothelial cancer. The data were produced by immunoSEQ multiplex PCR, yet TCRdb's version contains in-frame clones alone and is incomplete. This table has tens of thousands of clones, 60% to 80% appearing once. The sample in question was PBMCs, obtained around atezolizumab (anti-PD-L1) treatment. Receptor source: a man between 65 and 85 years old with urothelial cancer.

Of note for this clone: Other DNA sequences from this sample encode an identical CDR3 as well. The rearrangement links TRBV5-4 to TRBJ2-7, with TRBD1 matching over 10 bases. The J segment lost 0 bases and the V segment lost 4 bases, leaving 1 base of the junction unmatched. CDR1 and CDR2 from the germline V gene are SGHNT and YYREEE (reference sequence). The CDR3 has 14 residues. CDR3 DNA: TGTGCCAGCAGCCGGGACAGGGGCTCCTACGAGCAGTACTTC. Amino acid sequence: CASSRDRGSYEQYF.

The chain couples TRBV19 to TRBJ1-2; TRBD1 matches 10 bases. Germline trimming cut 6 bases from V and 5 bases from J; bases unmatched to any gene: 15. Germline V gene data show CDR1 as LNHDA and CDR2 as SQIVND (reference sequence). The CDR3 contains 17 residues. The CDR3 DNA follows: TGTGCCAGTAGCCCTACGACAGGGGGCGACGCTATATATGGCTACACCTTC. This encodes CASSPTTGGDAIYGYTF.

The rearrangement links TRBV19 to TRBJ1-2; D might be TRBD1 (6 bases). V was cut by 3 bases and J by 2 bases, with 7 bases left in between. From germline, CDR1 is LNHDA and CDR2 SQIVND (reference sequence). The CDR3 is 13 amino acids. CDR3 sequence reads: CASSMDRNYGYTF. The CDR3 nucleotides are TGTGCCAGTAGTATGGACAGAAACTATGGCTACACCTTC.

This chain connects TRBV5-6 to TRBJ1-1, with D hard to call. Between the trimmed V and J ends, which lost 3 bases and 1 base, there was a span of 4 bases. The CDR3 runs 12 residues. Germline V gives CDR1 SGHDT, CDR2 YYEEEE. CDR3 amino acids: CASSSGNTEAFF. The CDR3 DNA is TGTGCCAGCAGCTCCGGGAACACTGAAGCTTTCTTT.

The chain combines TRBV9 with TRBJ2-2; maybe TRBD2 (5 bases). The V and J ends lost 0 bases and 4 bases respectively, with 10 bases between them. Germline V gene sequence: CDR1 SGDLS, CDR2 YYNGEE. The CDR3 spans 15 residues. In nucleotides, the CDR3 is TGTGCCAGCAGCGTAGGACGGAGGTCCACCGGGGAGCTGTTTTTT. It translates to CASSVGRRSTGELFF.

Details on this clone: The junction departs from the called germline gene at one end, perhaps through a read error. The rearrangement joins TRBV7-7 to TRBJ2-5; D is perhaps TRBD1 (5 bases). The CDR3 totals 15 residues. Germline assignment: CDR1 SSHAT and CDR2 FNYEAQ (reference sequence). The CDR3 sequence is CASSPYAGFRETQYF. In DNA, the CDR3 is TGTGCTAGCAGCCCTTACGCAGGGTTTAGAGAGACCCAGTACTTC.

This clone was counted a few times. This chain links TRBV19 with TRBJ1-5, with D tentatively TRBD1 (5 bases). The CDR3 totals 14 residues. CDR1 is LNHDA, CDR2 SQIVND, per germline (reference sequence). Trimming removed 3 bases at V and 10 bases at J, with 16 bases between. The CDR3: CASSIEAGTRPQHF. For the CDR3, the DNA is TGTGCCAGTAGTATCGAGGCAGGGACTCGACCCCAGCATTTT.

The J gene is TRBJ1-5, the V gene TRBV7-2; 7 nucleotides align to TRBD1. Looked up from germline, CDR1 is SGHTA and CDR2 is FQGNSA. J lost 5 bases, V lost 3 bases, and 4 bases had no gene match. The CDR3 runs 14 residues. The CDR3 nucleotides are TGTGCCAGCAGCTTGTTAGGGGGCGATCAGCCCCAGCATTTT. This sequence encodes CASSLLGGDQPQHF.

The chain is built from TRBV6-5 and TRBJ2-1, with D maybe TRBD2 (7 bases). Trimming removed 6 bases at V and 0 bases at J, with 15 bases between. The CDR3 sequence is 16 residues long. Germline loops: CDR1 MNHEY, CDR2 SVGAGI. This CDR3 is CASSYAGASSYNEQFF. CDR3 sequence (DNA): TGTGCCAGCAGCTACGCGGGGGCGAGCTCCTACAATGAGCAGTTCTTC.

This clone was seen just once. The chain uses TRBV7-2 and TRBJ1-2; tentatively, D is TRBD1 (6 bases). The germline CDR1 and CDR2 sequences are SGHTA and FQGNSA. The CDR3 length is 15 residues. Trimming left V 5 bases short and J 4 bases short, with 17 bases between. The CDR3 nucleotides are TGTGCCAGCAGCACGGGGGAGGGGGACCTCTATGGCTACACCTTC. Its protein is CASSTGEGDLYGYTF.

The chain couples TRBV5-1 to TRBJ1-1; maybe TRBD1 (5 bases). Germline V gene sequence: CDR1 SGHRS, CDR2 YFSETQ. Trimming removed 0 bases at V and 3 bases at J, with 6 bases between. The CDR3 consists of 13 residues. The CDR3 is CASSLAGDTEAFF. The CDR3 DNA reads TGCGCCAGCAGCTTGGCGGGGGACACTGAAGCTTTCTTT.

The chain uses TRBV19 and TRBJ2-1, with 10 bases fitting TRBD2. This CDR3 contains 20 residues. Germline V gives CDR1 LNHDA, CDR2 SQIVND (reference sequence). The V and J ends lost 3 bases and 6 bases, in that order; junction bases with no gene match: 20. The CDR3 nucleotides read TGTGCCAGTAGTATTTTATCAGGGACTAGCGCCTCTACGGCGGCCAATGAGCAGTTCTTC. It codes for CASSILSGTSASTAANEQFF.

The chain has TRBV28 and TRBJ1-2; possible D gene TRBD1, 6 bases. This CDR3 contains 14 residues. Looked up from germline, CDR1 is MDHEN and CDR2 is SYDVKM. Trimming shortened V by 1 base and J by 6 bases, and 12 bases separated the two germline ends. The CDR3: CASSLLQQGDGYTF. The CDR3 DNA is TGTGCCAGCAGTTTATTGCAACAGGGAGATGGCTACACCTTC.

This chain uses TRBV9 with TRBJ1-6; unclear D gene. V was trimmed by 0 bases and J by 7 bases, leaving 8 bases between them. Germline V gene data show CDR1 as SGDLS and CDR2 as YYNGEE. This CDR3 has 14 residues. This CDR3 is CASSVATENSPLHF. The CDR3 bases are TGTGCCAGCAGCGTAGCAACAGAAAATTCACCCCTCCACTTT.

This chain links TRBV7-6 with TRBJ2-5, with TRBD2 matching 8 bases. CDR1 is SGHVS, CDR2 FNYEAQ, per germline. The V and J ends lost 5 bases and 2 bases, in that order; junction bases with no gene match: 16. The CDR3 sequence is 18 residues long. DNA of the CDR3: TGTGCCAGCAGCCCACATTTTGGGCCAGGCGGGGGGCAAGAGACCCAGTACTTC. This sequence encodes CASSPHFGPGGGQETQYF.

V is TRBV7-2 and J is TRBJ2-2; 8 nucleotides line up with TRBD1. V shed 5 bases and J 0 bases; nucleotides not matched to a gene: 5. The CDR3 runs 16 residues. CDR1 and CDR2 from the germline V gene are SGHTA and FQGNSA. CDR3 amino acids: CASSRQQGANTGELFF. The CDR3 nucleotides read TGTGCCAGCAGCCGTCAACAGGGGGCGAACACCGGGGAGCTGTTTTTT. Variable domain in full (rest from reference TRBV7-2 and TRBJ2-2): GAGVSQSPSNKVTEKGKDVELRCDPISGHTALYWYRQSLGQGLEFLIYFQGNSAPDKSGLPSDRFSAERTGGSVSTLTIQRTQQEDSAVYLCASSRQQGANTGELFFGEGSRLTVL.

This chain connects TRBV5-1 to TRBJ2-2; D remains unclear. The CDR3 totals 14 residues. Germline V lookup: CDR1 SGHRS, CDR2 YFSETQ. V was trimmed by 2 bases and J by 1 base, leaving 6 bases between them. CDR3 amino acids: CASSFAGNTGELFF. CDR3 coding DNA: TGCGCCAGCAGCTTTGCAGGGAACACCGGGGAGCTGTTTTTT.

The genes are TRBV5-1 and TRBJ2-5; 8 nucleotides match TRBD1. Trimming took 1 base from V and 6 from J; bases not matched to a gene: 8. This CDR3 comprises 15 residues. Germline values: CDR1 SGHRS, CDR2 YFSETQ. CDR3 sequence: CASSLTQGARKTQYF. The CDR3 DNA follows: TGCGCCAGCAGCTTGACTCAGGGGGCGCGGAAGACCCAGTACTTC.

CDR3 loop: CSVGASGGPEQFF. Written as DNA, the CDR3 is TGCAGCGTTGGGGCTAGCGGGGGCCCTGAGCAGTTCTTC. The V call is TRBV29-1, the J call TRBJ2-1, with 10 bases matching TRBD2. Trimming cost V 4 bases and J 9 bases; bases outside gene matches: 6. CDR3 length equals 13 residues. Germline V gives CDR1 SQVTM, CDR2 ANQGSEA.